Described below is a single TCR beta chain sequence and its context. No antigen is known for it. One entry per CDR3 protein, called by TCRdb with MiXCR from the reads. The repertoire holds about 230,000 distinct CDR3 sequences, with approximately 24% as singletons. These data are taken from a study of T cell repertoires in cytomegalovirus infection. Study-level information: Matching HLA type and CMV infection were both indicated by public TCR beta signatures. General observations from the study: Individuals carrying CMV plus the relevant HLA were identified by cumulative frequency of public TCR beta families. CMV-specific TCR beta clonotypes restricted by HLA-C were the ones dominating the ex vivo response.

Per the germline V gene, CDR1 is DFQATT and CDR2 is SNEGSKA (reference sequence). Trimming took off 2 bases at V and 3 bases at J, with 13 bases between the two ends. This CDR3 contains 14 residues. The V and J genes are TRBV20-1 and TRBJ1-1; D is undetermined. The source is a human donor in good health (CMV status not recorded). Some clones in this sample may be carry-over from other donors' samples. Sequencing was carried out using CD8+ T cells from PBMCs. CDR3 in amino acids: CSARFSWLDTEAFF. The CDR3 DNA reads TGCAGTGCTAGATTCAGCTGGCTTGACACTGAAGCTTTCTTT.